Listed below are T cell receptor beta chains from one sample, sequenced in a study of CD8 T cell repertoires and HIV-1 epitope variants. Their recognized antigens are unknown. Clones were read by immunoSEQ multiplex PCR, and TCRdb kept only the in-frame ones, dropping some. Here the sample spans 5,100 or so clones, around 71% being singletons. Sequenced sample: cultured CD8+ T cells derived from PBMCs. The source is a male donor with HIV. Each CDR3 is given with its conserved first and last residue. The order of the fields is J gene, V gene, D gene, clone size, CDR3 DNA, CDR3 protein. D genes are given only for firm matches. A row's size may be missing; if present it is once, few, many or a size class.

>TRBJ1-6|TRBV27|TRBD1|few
TGTGCCAGCAGCTATCTGGGGACAGGGAATTCACCCCTCCACTTT
CASSYLGTGNSPLHF
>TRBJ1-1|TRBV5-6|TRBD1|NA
TGTGCCAGCAGCCGGACGGGACAGGGGCTGAACACTGAAGCTTTCTTT
CASSRTGQGLNTEAFF
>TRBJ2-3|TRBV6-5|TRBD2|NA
TGTGCCAGCAGTTCGACTAGCGGAAGCACAGATACGCAGTATTTT
CASSSTSGSTDTQYF
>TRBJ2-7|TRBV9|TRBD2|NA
TGTGCCAGCAGCCCAGGACTAGCATCCTACGAGCAGTACTTC
CASSPGLASYEQYF
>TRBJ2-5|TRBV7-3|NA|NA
TGTGCCAGCAGCTCCTCAGGCCCGGGGTTGCGAGAGACCCAGTACTTC
CASSSSGPGLRETQYF
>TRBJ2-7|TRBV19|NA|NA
TGTGCCAGTAGTAGGGGCGGCTACGAGCAGTACTTC
CASSRGGYEQYF
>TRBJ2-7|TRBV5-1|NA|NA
TGCGCCAGCAGCTTGTATGCCGGGGGCTACGAGCAGTACTTC
CASSLYAGGYEQYF
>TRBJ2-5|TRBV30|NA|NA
TGTGCCTGGAGTGTACTGGACTCGTGGGAGACCCAGTACTTC
CAWSVLDSWETQYF
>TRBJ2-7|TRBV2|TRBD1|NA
TGTGCCAGCAGTGAAGCCGGACAGGGGGGCGAGCAGTACTTC
CASSEAGQGGEQYF
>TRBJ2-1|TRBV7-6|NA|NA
TGTGCCAGCAGCTTAGCAGGCTTTAATGAGCAGTTCTTC
CASSLAGFNEQFF
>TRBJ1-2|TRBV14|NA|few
TGTGCCAGCAGCCAAGAGTGGCAGGGCTACACCTTC
CASSQEWQGYTF
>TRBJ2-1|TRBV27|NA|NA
TGTGCCAGCAGTTTACTGGAGAACCCCTACAATGAGCAGTTCTTC
CASSLLENPYNEQFF
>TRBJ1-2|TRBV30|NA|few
TGTGCCTGGAGTGCCGGGACATTTGGCTACACCTTC
CAWSAGTFGYTF
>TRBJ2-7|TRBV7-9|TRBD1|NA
TGTGCCAGCAGCTGGCAGTCGACCAGGGGGCTATACGAGCAGTACTTC
CASSWQSTRGLYEQYF
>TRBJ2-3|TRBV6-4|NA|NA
TGTGCCAGCAGTGGGGAGAGGGCCGGGACAGATACGCAGTATTTT
CASSGERAGTDTQYF
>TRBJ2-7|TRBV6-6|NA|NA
TGTGCCAGCAGTTACGCCGGACACTACGAGCAGTACTTC
CASSYAGHYEQYF
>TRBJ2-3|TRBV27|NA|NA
TGTGCCAGCAGTTTTAGCCCGGGTGGCACAGATACGCAGTATTTT
CASSFSPGGTDTQYF
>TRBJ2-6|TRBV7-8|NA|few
TGTGCCAGCAGCTTAAGCCCAGGGGCCAACGTCCTGACTTTC
CASSLSPGANVLTF
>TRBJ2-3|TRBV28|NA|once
TGTGCCAGCAGTTATGGGACGGACAGCACAGATACGCAGTATTTT
CASSYGTDSTDTQYF
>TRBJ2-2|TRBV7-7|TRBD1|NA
TGTGCTAGCAGTCCACAGGGGGCGAACACCGGGGAGCTGTTTTTT
CASSPQGANTGELFF
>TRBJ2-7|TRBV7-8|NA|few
TGTGCCAGCAGCCCAAGGGCGGGGCACTACGAGCAGTACTTC
CASSPRAGHYEQYF
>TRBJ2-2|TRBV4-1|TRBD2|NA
TGCGCCAGCAGCCAAGATAACGCGGGAGCGAACACCGGGGAGCTGTTTTTT
CASSQDNAGANTGELFF
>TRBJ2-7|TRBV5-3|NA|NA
TGTGCCAGCAGCTTACGAGCGGGCGAGCAGTACTTC
CASSLRAGEQYF
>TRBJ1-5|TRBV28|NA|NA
TGTGCCAGCAGTTTATCGGCAGGGTGGCAGCAGCCCCAGCATTTT
CASSLSAGWQQPQHF
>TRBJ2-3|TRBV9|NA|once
TGTGCCAGCAGGGGACTCGCCACAGATACGCAGTATTTT
CASRGLATDTQYF
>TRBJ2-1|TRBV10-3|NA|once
TGTGCCATCAGTGAGGGCTACAATGAGCAGTTCTTC
CAISEGYNEQFF
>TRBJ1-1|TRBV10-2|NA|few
TGCGCCAGCAGTCCCACGGGGGAAACAGGACAAGCTTTCTTT
CASSPTGETGQAFF
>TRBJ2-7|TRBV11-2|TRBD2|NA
TGTGCCAGCAGCTTAACCCCGGAGCTAGCGGGAGTGTATGAGCAGTACTTC
CASSLTPELAGVYEQYF
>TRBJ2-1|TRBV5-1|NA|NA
TGCGCCAGCAGCTTGGTTCTAGGGGCAACCTACAATGAGCAGTTCTTC
CASSLVLGATYNEQFF
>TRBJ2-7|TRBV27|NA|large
TGTGCCAGCAGTTTATCGGTTGGGACGTACTCCTACGAGCAGTACTTC
CASSLSVGTYSYEQYF
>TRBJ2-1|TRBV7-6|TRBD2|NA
TGTGCCAGCAGCCTGGCCGGGACTAGCGGGAGATCCTACAATGAGCAGTTCTTC
CASSLAGTSGRSYNEQFF
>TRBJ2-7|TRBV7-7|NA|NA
TGTGCTAGCAGCTTAGGGGCCGACTACGAGCAGTACTTC
CASSLGADYEQYF
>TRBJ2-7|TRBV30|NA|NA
TGTGCCTGGACTAGGGAATACGAGCAGTACTTC
CAWTREYEQYF
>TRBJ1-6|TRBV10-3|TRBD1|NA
TGTGCCATCAGGACCTCGGACAGGGGATCCTATAATTCACCCCTCCACTTT
CAIRTSDRGSYNSPLHF
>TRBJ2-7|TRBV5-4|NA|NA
TGTGCCAGCAGCCTACAGGGCCTTCAATACGAGCAGTACTTC
CASSLQGLQYEQYF
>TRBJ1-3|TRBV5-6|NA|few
TGTGCCAGCAGCTTGGCCCCAGCATCTGGAAACACCATATATTTT
CASSLAPASGNTIYF
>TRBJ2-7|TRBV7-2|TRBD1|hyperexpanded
TGTGCCAGCAGCTTGGGACAGTACCTTCGTGAGCAGTACTTC
CASSLGQYLREQYF
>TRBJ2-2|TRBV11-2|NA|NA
TGTGCCAGCAGCTTAGCCAGGAAAACCGGGGAGCTGTTTTTT
CASSLARKTGELFF